The clone carrying this T cell receptor beta chain showed up just a few times. Its antigen is unknown. Drawn from each donor were around 9.1 milliliters of peripheral blood. Isolation of PBMCs gave at least 6 million cells per sample. A second about 6 to 12 cycle PCR used barcoded and J-beta primers. A template-switch adaptor containing 12 random nucleotides labeled each cDNA molecule. TCRdb itself ran the 5' RACE reads through MiXCR, one entry per CDR3 protein. In the table there are some 1,500,000 distinct CDR3 sequences, approximately 39% of which are singletons. Looked up from germline, CDR1 is SGHRS and CDR2 is YFSETQ. Trimming pared 0 bases from V and 1 base from J, leaving 15 bases between. CDR3 size: 17 residues. The sample is drawn from a study of blood T cells in healthy people across ages. Overall study findings and caveats: Per million T cells, TCR beta diversity dropped about linearly as age rose.

Sample: blood. This receptor was obtained from a young woman in good health. This chain connects TRBV5-1 to TRBJ2-3; D might be TRBD2 (7 bases). CDR3 region: CASSLAGTGGGTDTQYF. The CDR3 bases are TGCGCCAGCAGCTTGGCAGGAACGGGGGGCGGCACAGATACGCAGTATTTT.